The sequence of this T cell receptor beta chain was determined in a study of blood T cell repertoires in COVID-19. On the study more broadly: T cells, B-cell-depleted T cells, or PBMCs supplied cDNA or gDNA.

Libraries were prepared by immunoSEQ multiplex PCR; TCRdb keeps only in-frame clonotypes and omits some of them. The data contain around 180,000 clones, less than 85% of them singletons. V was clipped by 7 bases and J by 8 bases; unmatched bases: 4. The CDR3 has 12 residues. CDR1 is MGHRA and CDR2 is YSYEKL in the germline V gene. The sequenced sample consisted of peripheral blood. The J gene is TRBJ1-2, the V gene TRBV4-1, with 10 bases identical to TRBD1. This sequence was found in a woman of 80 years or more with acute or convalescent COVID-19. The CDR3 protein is CASTGTGVGYTF. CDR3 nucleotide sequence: TGCGCCAGCACCGGGACAGGGGTCGGCTACACCTTC.